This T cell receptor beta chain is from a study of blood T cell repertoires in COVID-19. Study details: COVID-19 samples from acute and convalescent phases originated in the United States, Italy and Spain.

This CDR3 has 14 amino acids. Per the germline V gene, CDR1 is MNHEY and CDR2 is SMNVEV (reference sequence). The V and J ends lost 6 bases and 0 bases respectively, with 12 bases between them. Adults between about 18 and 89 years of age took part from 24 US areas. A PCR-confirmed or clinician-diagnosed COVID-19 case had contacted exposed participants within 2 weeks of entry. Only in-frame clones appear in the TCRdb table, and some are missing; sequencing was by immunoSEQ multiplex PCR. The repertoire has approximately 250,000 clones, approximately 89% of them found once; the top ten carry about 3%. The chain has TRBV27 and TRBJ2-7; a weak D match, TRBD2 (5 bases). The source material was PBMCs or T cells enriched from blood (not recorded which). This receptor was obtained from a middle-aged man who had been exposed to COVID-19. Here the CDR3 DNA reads TGTGCCAGCAGGGAGGACGGTCTCTCCTACGAGCAGTACTTC. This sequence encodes CASREDGLSYEQYF.